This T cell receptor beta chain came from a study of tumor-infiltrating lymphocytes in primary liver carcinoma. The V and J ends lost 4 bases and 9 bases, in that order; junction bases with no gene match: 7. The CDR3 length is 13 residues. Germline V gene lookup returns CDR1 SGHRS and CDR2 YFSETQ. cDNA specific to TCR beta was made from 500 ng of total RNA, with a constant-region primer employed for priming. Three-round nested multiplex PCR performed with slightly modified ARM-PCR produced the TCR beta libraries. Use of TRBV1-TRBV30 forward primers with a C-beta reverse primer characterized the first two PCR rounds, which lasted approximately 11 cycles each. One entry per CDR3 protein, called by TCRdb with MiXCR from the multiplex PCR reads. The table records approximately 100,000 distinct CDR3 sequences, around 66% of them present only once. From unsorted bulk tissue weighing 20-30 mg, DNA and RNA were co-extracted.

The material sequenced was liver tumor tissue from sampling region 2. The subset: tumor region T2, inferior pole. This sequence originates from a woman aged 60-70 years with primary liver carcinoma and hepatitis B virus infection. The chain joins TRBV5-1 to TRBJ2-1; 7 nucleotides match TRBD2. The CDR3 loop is CASSLRDYFEQFF. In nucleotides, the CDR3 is TGCGCCAGCAGCCTACGGGACTATTTTGAGCAGTTCTTC.